The clone carrying this T cell receptor beta chain was seen a handful of times. Its specificity is not known. Produced via immunoSEQ multiplex PCR; TCRdb's table is partial and in-frame only. The sample shows some 2.3 million clones, about 92% of them seen only once. The germline CDR1 and CDR2 sequences are PRHDT and FYEKMQ (reference sequence). V was pared by 4 bases and J by 5 bases, with 13 bases of the junction left unmatched. CDR3 length equals 19 residues. This sample was taken from a study of shared clonotypes between healthy human individuals. Study results and limitations: The study found about 5% of naive CD4 clonotypes shared across several donors.

What was sequenced was naive CD4+ T cells from PBMCs. Subset denoted: CD45RA+ positively selected. The sequence was collected from a man younger than 35 in good health. Some clones in this sample may be carry-over from other donors' samples. The chain joins TRBV13 to TRBJ2-2; 13 bases map to TRBD2. The CDR3 DNA is TGTGCCAGCAGCTCATCACTTGAAGGGACTAGCGGGACTACCGGGGAGCTGTTTTTT. This encodes CASSSSLEGTSGTTGELFF.